The clone carrying this TCR beta chain was seen only a few times. Antigen unknown. Trimming removed 3 bases at V and 5 bases at J, with 16 bases between. CDR3 length: 15 residues. Germline V gene lookup returns CDR1 MNHNS and CDR2 SASEGT. MiXCR was run by TCRdb on the reads, yielding one entry per CDR3 protein. This repertoire shows hundreds of thousands of distinct CDR3 sequences, roughly 30% found once; its top ten account for over 12%. The data derive from a study of T cell repertoires in cytomegalovirus infection. Points from the study as a whole: Summed frequency of public TCR beta families distinguished CMV carriers with the relevant HLA.

The chain joins TRBV6-1 to TRBJ2-5; either TRBD1 or TRBD2 may fit D (5 bases each). This material consisted of cultured CD8+ T cells from PBMCs, taken from culture after CMV antigen stimulation. This clonotype originated in a human donor in good health (CMV status not recorded). Some clones in this sample may be carry-over from other donors' samples. The CDR3 sequence: CASSEGVGEWETQYF. The CDR3 region has the DNA TGTGCCAGCAGTGAGGGGGTTGGAGAATGGGAGACCCAGTACTTC.